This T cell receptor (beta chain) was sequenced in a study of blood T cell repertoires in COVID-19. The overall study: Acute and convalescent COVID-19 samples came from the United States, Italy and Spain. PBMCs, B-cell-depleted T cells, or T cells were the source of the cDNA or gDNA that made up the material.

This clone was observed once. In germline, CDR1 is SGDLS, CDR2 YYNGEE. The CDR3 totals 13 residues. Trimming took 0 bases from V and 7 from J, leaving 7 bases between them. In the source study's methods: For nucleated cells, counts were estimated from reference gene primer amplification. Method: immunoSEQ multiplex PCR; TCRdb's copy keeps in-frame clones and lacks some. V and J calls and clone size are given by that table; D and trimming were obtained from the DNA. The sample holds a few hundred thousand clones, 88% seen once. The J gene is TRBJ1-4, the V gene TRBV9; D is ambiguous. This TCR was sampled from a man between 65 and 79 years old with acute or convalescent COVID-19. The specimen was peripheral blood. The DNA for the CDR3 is TGTGCCAGCAGCGTAGACGGTCGTGAAAAACTGTTTTTT. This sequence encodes CASSVDGREKLFF.